This TCR beta chain came from a study of response to subunit inactivated influenza vaccine. Each CDR3 protein gets one entry after TCRdb re-called the RT-PCR reads with MiXCR. The data contain about 540,000 distinct CDR3 sequences, less than 15% of them seen just once; the ten biggest clones take up 8.5% to 14%. Trimming took 1 base from V and 9 from J, leaving 10 bases between them. Germline V gene lookup returns CDR1 SEHNR and CDR2 FQNEAQ (reference sequence). The CDR3 length is 14 residues. This clonotype was picked up a small number of times. Here the sequenced sample was PBMCs from blood, taken about 13 days after vaccination. This sequence originates from a man in his fifties who received an inactivated influenza vaccine. This chain uses TRBV7-9 with TRBJ1-6; no reliable D call. DNA for the CDR3: TGTGCCAGCAGCTTAGTGGGGTCGGGTTCACCCCTCCACTTT. As protein: CASSLVGSGSPLHF.